These 14 T cell receptor beta chains share one sample of origin, sequenced in a study of blood T cell repertoires in COVID-19. Generated by immunoSEQ multiplex PCR, the TCRdb table keeps only in-frame clones and is missing some. The data show 260,000 or so clones, 88% seen once. The sample consisted of peripheral blood. The origin of the receptors is a young man with active or convalescent COVID-19.

V and J are TRBV9 and TRBJ1-1, with TRBD1 matching over 7 bases. Germline V gives CDR1 SGDLS, CDR2 YYNGEE. The CDR3 loop spans 14 amino acids. Trimming at V came to 3 bases and at J to 11 bases, leaving 13 bases not matched to a gene. The CDR3 nucleotides read TGTGCCAGCAGCGCGACAGGGATCGGGCGTTTGGCTTTCTTT. This translates into CASSATGIGRLAFF.

The CDR3 bases are TGTGCCAGCAGCGACGGACAGGCGGCTTACGAGCAGTACTTC. It is translated as CASSDGQAAYEQYF. The chain uses TRBV5-8 and TRBJ2-7; 7 bases map to TRBD1. With 4 bases clipped from V and 4 bases from J, the junction kept 8 bases outside the gene matches. There are 14 residues in the CDR3. Germline lookup yields CDR1 SGHTS and CDR2 YDEGEE.

V gene TRBV5-6 combines with J gene TRBJ1-6; perhaps TRBD1 as D (5 bases). V lost 0 bases and J 8 bases, leaving 9 bases between the germline ends. CDR3 length equals 14 residues. Germline CDR1 is SGHDT and CDR2 is YYEEEE. The CDR3 spells CASSLGQGHSPLHF. The DNA of the CDR3 is TGTGCCAGCAGCTTGGGGCAGGGTCATTCACCCCTCCACTTT.

The chain joins TRBV7-9 to TRBJ1-6; D unclear. This CDR3 is 12 amino acids long. Per the germline V gene, CDR1 is SEHNR and CDR2 is FQNEAQ (reference sequence). The ends were cut back, 5 bases at V and 7 bases at J, with 6 bases in the middle. CDR3 bases: TGTGCCAGCAGCGGGAGGAATTCACCCCTCCACTTT. Translation: CASSGRNSPLHF. The full variable domain, completed using reference TRBV7-9 and TRBJ1-6, is DTGVSQNPRHKITKRGQNVTFRCDPISEHNRLYWYRQTLGQGPEFLTYFQNEAQLEKSRLLSDRFSAERPKGSFSTLEIQRTEQGDSAMYLCASSGRNSPLHFGNGTRLTVT.

The V and J genes are TRBV27 and TRBJ2-2; no definite D call. V dropped 6 bases and J dropped 1 base, with 12 bases sitting between them. Germline V gives CDR1 MNHEY, CDR2 SMNVEV (reference sequence). The CDR3 runs 15 residues. The CDR3 region is CASRGVLQNTGELFF. For the CDR3, the DNA is TGTGCCAGCAGGGGCGTTCTACAGAACACCGGGGAGCTGTTTTTT.

V and J are TRBV19 and TRBJ1-3; D unresolved. CDR1 LNHDA and CDR2 SQIVND come from the germline V gene (reference sequence). V shed 8 bases and J shed 0 bases, with 8 bases lying between them. The CDR3 loop spans 13 amino acids. The DNA of the CDR3 is TGTGCCAGTCTTGTGAGCTCTGGAAACACCATATATTTT. Translation gives CASLVSSGNTIYF.

The V gene is TRBV5-3, the J gene TRBJ1-1, with 7 bases fitting TRBD1. Being an ORF, TRBV5-3 has a function that is uncertain. The V and J ends lost 4 bases and 8 bases, in that order; junction bases with no gene match: 8. The CDR3 extends over 13 amino acids. This CDR3 is CARSNNRGREAFF. CDR3 nucleotides: TGTGCCAGAAGCAACAACAGGGGAAGAGAAGCTTTCTTT.

This sequence joins TRBV5-1 and TRBJ2-3, with D hard to call. CDR3 length equals 14 residues. CDR1 and CDR2 (germline): SGHRS, YFSETQ. Trimming took 1 base from V and 1 from J, leaving 7 bases between them. CDR3 DNA: TGCGCCAGCAGCTTGCGAGCCGGCACAGATACGCAGTATTTT. This sequence encodes CASSLRAGTDTQYF.

The rearrangement joins TRBV12-3 or TRBV12-4 to TRBJ2-7; a weak D match, TRBD1 (6 bases). Between the trimmed V and J ends, which lost 5 bases and 3 bases, there was a span of 11 bases. The CDR3 sequence is 13 residues long. CDR3 region: CASSLGQSYEQYF. In nucleotides, the CDR3 is TGTGCCAGCAGTCTCGGACAGAGCTACGAGCAGTACTTC.

The rearrangement uses TRBV19 and TRBJ1-1; 7 bases line up with TRBD1. V shed 0 bases, J shed 0 bases, and the junction held 1 base outside the gene matches. Germline assignment: CDR1 LNHDA and CDR2 SQIVND (reference sequence). The CDR3 is 15 residues long. CDR3 loop: CASSIDRGLNTEAFF. The CDR3 DNA is TGTGCCAGTAGTATAGATAGGGGGCTGAACACTGAAGCTTTCTTT.

The gene calls are TRBV5-1 and TRBJ2-5, with 8 bases identical to TRBD2. The CDR3 loop spans 15 amino acids. Trimming removed 4 bases from V and 5 bases from J; junction bases left unmatched: 10. Germline loops: CDR1 SGHRS, CDR2 YFSETQ. CDR3 nucleotides: TGCGCCAGCAGCCCCGGGACACCGGGGGGGGAGACCCAGTACTTC. Residues: CASSPGTPGGETQYF.

This clone was recorded only once. The V call is TRBV4-3, the J call TRBJ1-6; a possible D gene is TRBD1 (6 bases). V was pared by 0 bases and J by 13 bases, with 13 bases between. Per the germline V gene, CDR1 is LGHNA and CDR2 is YSLEER. CDR3 length: 14 residues. CDR3 in DNA: TGCGCCAGCAGCCAAGATCCAGGGGAGCGGCCCCTCCACTTT. This sequence encodes CASSQDPGERPLHF.

The chain is built from TRBV7-2 and TRBJ1-3, with 7 bases fitting TRBD1. The CDR3 runs 15 residues. Germline values: CDR1 SGHTA, CDR2 FQGNSA. V lost 3 bases, J lost 2 bases, and 4 bases stayed unmatched. The CDR3 region is CASSLIRGAGNTIYF. The CDR3 nucleotides are TGTGCCAGCAGCTTGATCAGGGGGGCTGGAAACACCATATATTTT.

The rearrangement joins TRBV4-3 to TRBJ1-1, with TRBD1 matching 8 bases. Germline CDR1 is LGHNA and CDR2 is YSLEER. V lost 5 bases to trimming and J lost 6 bases; unmatched junction nucleotides: 5. The CDR3 is made up of 13 amino acids. The CDR3 here is CASSTDRGSEAFF. In nucleotides, the CDR3 is TGCGCCAGCAGCACCGACAGGGGATCTGAAGCTTTCTTT.